The entry below gives a single TCR beta chain sequence along with its context. Its antigen is unknown. These data belong to a study of T cell responses to AZD1222 COVID-19 vaccine. General study results and limits: Spike-spanning, vaccine-associated CD4 TCRs were dominant at 160-218 and 743-854. Baseline serology detected seropositivity in only six AZD1222 recipients.

CDR1 and CDR2 from the germline V gene are MNHNY and SVGAGI (reference sequence). V shed 6 bases, J shed 2 bases, and the junction held 6 bases outside the gene matches. The CDR3 loop spans 14 amino acids. Method: immunoSEQ multiplex PCR; TCRdb's copy keeps in-frame clones and lacks some. The table lists 150,000 to 200,000 clones, 75% to 90% of them singletons. The sample in question was peripheral blood, obtained on day 0 of AZD1222 vaccination. This sequence originates from an adult in good health. This chain uses TRBV6-6 with TRBJ2-7; 8 bases match TRBD1. The CDR3 DNA is TGTGCCAGCAGGACCGGGACAGGAACCTACGAGCAGTACTTC. This codes for CASRTGTGTYEQYF.